These 27 T cell receptor beta chains came from one sample sequenced in a study of shared clonotypes between healthy human individuals. TCRdb keeps only in-frame clones here, not all; method: immunoSEQ multiplex PCR. The table shows some 300,000 clones, with less than 85% occurring only once. Sequences were obtained from memory CD4+ T cells sorted from blood. Subset: CD45RA-negative fraction. These receptors came from a man aged 25 to 40 in good health.

J is TRBJ1-2 and V is TRBV6-1, with D tentatively TRBD1 (5 bases). This CDR3 is 12 amino acids long. V lost 10 bases to trimming and J lost 3 bases, with 12 bases between them. Germline V lookup: CDR1 MNHNS, CDR2 SASEGT. This CDR3 reads CAIPGTYYGYTF. The CDR3 DNA follows: TGTGCCATCCCCGGGACCTACTATGGCTACACCTTC.

The chain joins TRBV9 to TRBJ2-1; D call uncertain. The ends were cut back, 0 bases at V and 2 bases at J, with 12 bases in the middle. The CDR3 runs to 16 residues. Germline V CDR1 and CDR2: SGDLS, YYNGEE. The CDR3 is CASSVVGGVAYNEQFF. In nucleotides, the CDR3 is TGTGCCAGCAGCGTAGTAGGCGGCGTGGCCTACAATGAGCAGTTCTTC.

CDR3 DNA sequence: TGTGCCAGCAGCTTGACGGCTGTCGGGCGGGCCTCCTACAATGAGCAGTTCTTC. Residues: CASSLTAVGRASYNEQFF. This chain joins TRBV5-5 and TRBJ2-1; a weak D match, TRBD2 (5 bases). This CDR3 comprises 18 residues. Trimming removed 1 base at V and 0 bases at J, with 17 bases between. Germline assignment: CDR1 SGHKS and CDR2 YYEKEE (reference sequence).

V gene TRBV10-1 combines with J gene TRBJ2-6; 9 bases match TRBD1. The germline CDR1 and CDR2 sequences are WNHNN and SYGVQD (reference sequence). V shed 5 bases, J shed 1 base, and the junction held 3 bases outside the gene matches. The CDR3 has 16 residues. The CDR3: CASSPGTGSGANVLTF. CDR3 sequence (DNA): TGCGCCAGCAGTCCCGGGACAGGGTCTGGGGCCAACGTCCTGACTTTC.

The CDR3 sequence is CASSFFGGGDNGNEQFF. DNA of the CDR3: TGTGCCAGCAGTTTCTTTGGCGGGGGGGATAACGGCAATGAGCAGTTCTTC. This chain links TRBV7-9 with TRBJ2-1; 9 nucleotides line up with TRBD2. CDR1 is SEHNR, CDR2 FQNEAQ, per germline (reference sequence). The CDR3 covers 17 residues. The V segment lost 6 bases and the J segment 6 bases; nucleotides outside the gene matches: 15.

The chain employs TRBV5-1 and TRBJ2-1; possible D gene TRBD1, 5 bases. The ends were cut back, 0 bases at V and 0 bases at J, with 10 bases in the middle. In germline, CDR1 is SGHRS, CDR2 YFSETQ. This CDR3 comprises 16 residues. The CDR3 coding sequence is TGCGCCAGCAGCTTGGACAGGTCCAGCTCCTACAATGAGCAGTTCTTC. Its translation is CASSLDRSSSYNEQFF. The full variable domain, in which reference TRBV5-1 and TRBJ2-1 provide the parts outside the CDR3, is KAGVTQTPRYLIKTRGQQVTLSCSPISGHRSVSWYQQTPGQGLQFLFEYFSETQRNKGNFPGRFSGRQFSNSRSEMNVSTLELGDSALYLCASSLDRSSSYNEQFFGPGTRLTVL.

This clone appeared many times. J is TRBJ1-4 and V is TRBV6-5, with D unclear. This CDR3 spans 14 amino acids. V gave up 5 bases and J gave up 3 bases, with 10 bases separating them. Germline lookup yields CDR1 MNHEY and CDR2 SVGAGI. The CDR3 DNA follows: TGTGCCAGCAGTCCCAGTACGGCTAATGAAAAACTGTTTTTT. It encodes CASSPSTANEKLFF.

About this clone: Other DNA sequences of this sample code for an identical CDR3. The rearrangement uses TRBV30 and TRBJ2-4, with 7 bases identical to TRBD1. The CDR3 length is 14 residues. Unmatched junction bases numbered 10, after V lost 7 bases and J lost 4 bases. CDR1 and CDR2 (germline): GTSNPN, SVGIG (reference sequence). CDR3 protein: CALETGLAKNIQYF. For the CDR3, the DNA is TGTGCCTTGGAGACAGGGTTGGCTAAAAACATTCAGTACTTC.

This chain connects TRBV5-1 to TRBJ2-5; 7 bases agree with TRBD1. After removal of 2 bases from V and 5 bases from J, the junction contained 6 bases not matched to a gene. CDR3 length equals 14 residues. Germline lookup yields CDR1 SGHRS and CDR2 YFSETQ. CDR3 coding DNA: TGCGCCAGCAGCTTTGAGGGGGCTGGCGAGACCCAGTACTTC. Its protein is CASSFEGAGETQYF. The full variable domain, in which reference TRBV5-1 and TRBJ2-5 provide the parts outside the CDR3, is KAGVTQTPRYLIKTRGQQVTLSCSPISGHRSVSWYQQTPGQGLQFLFEYFSETQRNKGNFPGRFSGRQFSNSRSEMNVSTLELGDSALYLCASSFEGAGETQYFGPGTRLLVL.

The gene calls are TRBV4-3 and TRBJ1-5; 7 bases align to TRBD1. V gave up 4 bases and J gave up 5 bases; unmatched junction bases: 8. The CDR3 loop spans 15 amino acids. CDR1 LGHNA and CDR2 YSLEER come from the germline V gene. As DNA, the CDR3 is TGCGCCAGCAGCCCCTCAACAGGGGCCCATCAGCCCCAGCATTTT. Translation: CASSPSTGAHQPQHF.

This clone was seen many times. This chain connects TRBV14 to TRBJ2-7; 8 nucleotides line up with TRBD2. Losses at the gene ends were 2 bases for V and 6 bases for J; bases not matched to a gene: 12. In germline, CDR1 is SGHDN, CDR2 FVKESK. This CDR3 spans 16 amino acids. CDR3 residues: CASSQRTGTRGSEQYF. DNA for the CDR3: TGTGCCAGCAGCCAACGCACCGGGACTAGGGGGAGCGAGCAGTACTTC.

The chain joins TRBV4-1 to TRBJ1-1; D perhaps matches TRBD1 (5 bases). The CDR3 has 15 amino acids. The V end was cut by 0 bases, the J end by 4 bases, with 12 bases between. Germline V lookup: CDR1 MGHRA, CDR2 YSYEKL. DNA of the CDR3: TGCGCCAGCAGCCAAGACGGTGGGGGATCCACTGAAGCTTTCTTT. It yields the protein CASSQDGGGSTEAFF.

The chain has TRBV12-5 and TRBJ1-2; a possible D gene is TRBD1 (5 bases). The CDR3 sequence is 16 residues long. Trimming stripped 5 bases from V and 4 bases from J, with 20 bases between. CDR1 LGHNT and CDR2 FRNRAP come from the germline V gene. CDR3 region: CASGIAQQGKTYGYTF. DNA of the CDR3: TGTGCTAGTGGTATTGCCCAGCAGGGAAAGACCTATGGCTACACCTTC.

The chain has TRBV30 and TRBJ2-1; D is undetermined. Germline CDR1 is GTSNPN and CDR2 is SVGIG (reference sequence). CDR3 length: 13 amino acids. Trimming pared 4 bases from V and 8 bases from J, leaving 15 bases between. The CDR3 DNA follows: TGTGCCTGGAAATGGAGATGGAATGATGAGCAGTTCTTC. It is translated as CAWKWRWNDEQFF. The variable domain in full, with the rest retrieved from reference TRBV30 and TRBJ2-1, is SQTIHQWPATLVQPVGSPLSLECTVEGTSNPNLYWYRQAAGRGLQLLFYSVGIGQISSEVPQNLSASRPQDRQFILSSKKLLLSDSGFYLCAWKWRWNDEQFFGPGTRLTVL.

The J gene is TRBJ2-3, the V gene TRBV7-6, with 8 bases identical to TRBD2. The CDR3 contains 13 residues. J lost 1 base, V lost 7 bases, and 1 base had no gene match. Germline CDR1 SGHVS, CDR2 FNYEAQ. CDR3 bases: TGTGCCAGCACCGGGGGGGGCACAGATACGCAGTATTTT. Translation gives CASTGGGTDTQYF.

A note on this clone: The same CDR3 arises from other DNA sequences in this sample as well. The chain has TRBV18 and TRBJ2-3; D is ambiguous. In germline, CDR1 is KGHSH, CDR2 LQKENI. Trimming took 4 bases from V and 5 from J, leaving 4 bases between them. CDR3 length equals 11 residues. Written as DNA, the CDR3 is TGTGCCAGCTCACGCGGAGATACGCAGTATTTT. Translated, it gives CASSRGDTQYF.

The rearrangement joins TRBV9 to TRBJ2-3, with no clear D. V dropped 3 bases and J dropped 0 bases, with 5 bases sitting between them. The CDR3 is 13 residues long. Germline CDR1 SGDLS, CDR2 YYNGEE. The CDR3 region has the DNA TGTGCCAGCAGCGAGTATAGCACAGATACGCAGTATTTT. It codes for CASSEYSTDTQYF.

J is TRBJ2-5 and V is TRBV14; D remains unclear. The CDR3 has 11 residues. Germline CDR1 and CDR2: SGHDN and FVKESK. Trimming shortened V by 3 bases and J by 7 bases, and 6 bases separated the two germline ends. CDR3: CASSHKATQYF. CDR3 sequence (DNA): TGTGCCAGCAGCCATAAGGCGACCCAGTACTTC.

The genes are TRBV11-2 and TRBJ2-7, with no clear D. Trimming took off 5 bases at V and 2 bases at J, with 7 bases between the two ends. CDR3 length: 12 amino acids. Germline CDR1 is SGHAT and CDR2 is FQNNGV. CDR3 in DNA: TGTGCCAGCAGCATTCCCCCCTACGAGCAGTACTTC. Translating it yields CASSIPPYEQYF.

The chain joins TRBV25-1 to TRBJ2-7; unclear D gene. This CDR3 has 17 residues. V was cut by 1 base and J by 1 base, with 17 bases left in between. The germline V gene encodes CDR1 MGHDK and CDR2 SYGVNS. The CDR3 nucleotides read TGTGCCAGCAGTGAATTGACCCCCGGTACTTCTTCCTACGAGCAGTACTTC. Its translation: CASSELTPGTSSYEQYF.

This clone was seen more than once but under ten times. CDR3: CSAGAADTQYF. The CDR3 nucleotides are TGCAGCGCCGGGGCGGCAGATACGCAGTATTTT. V gene TRBV29-1 combines with J gene TRBJ2-3, with D possibly being TRBD1 or TRBD2 (5 bases each). The CDR3 spans 11 residues. With 7 bases removed from V and 4 bases from J, the gap between germline ends came to 9 bases. Germline assignment: CDR1 SQVTM and CDR2 ANQGSEA.

This clone was counted a single time. This may arise from a read error, as a much more abundant clone is one base away. The CDR3 loop reads CASSQSGLAGNADTQYF. In nucleotides, the CDR3 is TGCGCCAGCAGCCAGTCCGGACTAGCGGGGAACGCAGATACGCAGTATTTT. The gene calls are TRBV4-1 and TRBJ2-3; the match to TRBD2 covers 12 bases. The CDR3 spans 17 residues. Trimming at V came to 3 bases and at J to 4 bases, leaving 8 bases not matched to a gene. Germline assignment: CDR1 MGHRA and CDR2 YSYEKL.

The CDR3 nucleotides are TGTGCCAGTAGTATGGGGGACAGAGACGGCTACACCTTC. Residues: CASSMGDRDGYTF. The chain uses TRBV19 and TRBJ1-2, with TRBD1 matching over 7 bases. There are 13 residues in the CDR3. The germline V gene has CDR1 LNHDA and CDR2 SQIVND (reference sequence). V lost 3 bases and J lost 8; bases outside the gene matches: 6.

The chain carries TRBV5-4 and TRBJ1-1; no clear D gene. The length of the CDR3 is 16 residues. Trimming cost V 4 bases and J 0 bases, with 16 bases left between them. Germline values: CDR1 SGHNT, CDR2 YYREEE (reference sequence). CDR3 DNA sequence: TGTGCCAGCAGCCCACGGAGGTTTGGTTTGAACACTGAAGCTTTCTTT. This encodes CASSPRRFGLNTEAFF.

CDR3 nucleotides: TGCGCCAGCAGCTTAAGGGACACCCACAATGAGCAGTTCTTC. This encodes CASSLRDTHNEQFF. The genes are TRBV5-1 and TRBJ2-1; TRBD1 might be the D (6 bases). V was shortened by 2 bases and J by 5 bases, with 11 bases between the two germline ends. CDR3 length: 14 amino acids. The germline V gene has CDR1 SGHRS and CDR2 YFSETQ. Together with reference TRBV5-1 and TRBJ2-1, the CDR3 gives the full variable domain: KAGVTQTPRYLIKTRGQQVTLSCSPISGHRSVSWYQQTPGQGLQFLFEYFSETQRNKGNFPGRFSGRQFSNSRSEMNVSTLELGDSALYLCASSLRDTHNEQFFGPGTRLTVL.

The rearrangement joins TRBV6-1 to TRBJ2-7; maybe TRBD2 (6 bases). The CDR3 has 13 amino acids. The germline V gene encodes CDR1 MNHNS and CDR2 SASEGT. The V and J ends lost 2 bases and 6 bases respectively, with 11 bases between them. The CDR3 here is CASSESGVFEQYF. CDR3 coding DNA: TGTGCCAGCAGTGAATCGGGAGTTTTCGAGCAGTACTTC.

The rearrangement uses TRBV9 and TRBJ1-4; the D is unclear. Germline V lookup: CDR1 SGDLS, CDR2 YYNGEE. This CDR3 region has 17 residues. V dropped 5 bases and J dropped 0 bases, with 17 bases sitting between them. This CDR3 is CASSRGRERATNEKLFF. CDR3 DNA: TGTGCCAGCAGTCGGGGTCGGGAACGAGCAACTAATGAAAAACTGTTTTTT. The full variable domain, with the rest looked up from reference TRBV9 and TRBJ1-4, is DSGVTQTPKHLITATGQRVTLRCSPRSGDLSVYWYQQSLDQGLQFLIQYYNGEERAKGNILERFSAQQFPDLHSELNLSSLELGDSALYFCASSRGRERATNEKLFFGSGTQLSVL.